This entry lists 12 T cell receptor beta chains sequenced from one sample in a study of regulatory T cells in long-lasting Graves disease (dated by TCRdb to the early 2020s). Libraries came from multiplex PCR. Data came from an Illumina HiSeq 4000. TCR beta libraries were built with iRepertoire HTBI primers and Arm-PCR amplification of CDR3 regions. The public sequencing data were trimmed at Q25 with fastp and processed into clonotypes with MiXCR by TCRdb, which kept only in-frame beta chains. Duplicate CDR3 protein sequences are folded into a single record with the most common DNA and genes. The sample contains some 370,000 distinct CDR3 sequences, about 20% of them found a single time. The ten largest account for less than 25% of the sample. Explained via the paper, the time point label denotes: persistent/refractory GD, antithyroid drugs over 5 years with positive TRAb. For both TCR sequencing and RNA sequencing, RNA was extracted from PBMCs in TRIzol.

Here the sequenced sample was peripheral blood mononuclear cells (PBMCs), taken when the disease was refractory, from a patient treated with antithyroid drugs. These receptors came from a female donor with Graves disease.

The chain joins TRBV3-1 to TRBJ2-7; TRBD2 matches at 9 bases. Germline CDR1 reads LGHDT; CDR2 reads YNNKEL (reference sequence). V shed 1 base, J shed 3 bases, and the junction held 4 bases outside the gene matches. CDR3 length: 15 amino acids. CDR3 region: CASSQVTSGFYEQYF. CDR3 DNA sequence: TGTGCCAGCAGCCAAGTGACTAGCGGCTTCTACGAGCAGTACTTC.

The chain employs TRBV7-9 and TRBJ2-1, with TRBD2 identical over 14 bases. The V gene's germline CDR1 is SEHNR and CDR2 FQNEAQ (reference sequence). This CDR3 is 20 amino acids long. J was trimmed by 2 bases and V by 5 bases; bases with no gene match: 14. This CDR3 is CASSDPGLAGVTAAYNEQFF. CDR3 in DNA: TGTGCCAGCAGCGACCCGGGACTAGCGGGAGTAACAGCAGCCTACAATGAGCAGTTCTTC.

The chain uses TRBV7-9 and TRBJ2-5; perhaps TRBD2 as D (5 bases). Trimming cost V 2 bases and J 4 bases, with 17 bases left between them. Germline V CDR1 and CDR2: SEHNR, FQNEAQ (reference sequence). CDR3 length: 16 residues. CDR3 coding DNA: TGTGCCAGCAGCTTATCTTCGGGATTGATTTTAGAGACCCAGTACTTC. This encodes CASSLSSGLILETQYF.

The sample holds one count of this clonotype. Given the absence of the conserved phenylalanine or tryptophan at the CDR3 end, a read error is likely. It is unclear where the CDR3 begins or ends on the DNA, so no DNA is shown, and the CDR3 is as TCRdb lists it. This sequence joins TRBV11-2 and TRBJ1-5; whether TRBD1, the table's D call, matches the DNA was not checked. Both ends counted, the CDR3 spans 9 residues. Germline V gene lookup returns CDR1 SGHAT and CDR2 FQNNGV. CDR3 residues: CASSPGAVV.

The chain uses TRBV3-1 and TRBJ2-2; D tentatively reads TRBD1 or TRBD2 (5 bases each). The CDR3 totals 15 residues. Trimming took off 1 base at V and 4 bases at J, with 10 bases between the two ends. Germline loops: CDR1 LGHDT, CDR2 YNNKEL (reference sequence). Here the CDR3 reads CASSQVGAGTGELFF. The CDR3 coding sequence is TGTGCCAGCAGCCAAGTCGGGGCGGGCACCGGGGAGCTGTTTTTT.

This clonotype has just a few counts. V usage is TRBV6-1 and J usage is TRBJ2-7; D is ambiguous. V was trimmed by 6 bases and J by 4 bases, leaving 7 bases between them. The CDR3 sequence is 11 residues long. From germline, CDR1 is MNHNS and CDR2 SASEGT. CDR3 residues: CASRGIYEQYF. CDR3 DNA: TGTGCCAGCAGGGGGATTTACGAGCAGTACTTC.

This clonotype was recorded at least ten times. The chain is built from TRBV12-3 or TRBV12-4 and TRBJ1-4; no clear D. The CDR3 is made up of 16 amino acids. The V and J ends lost 6 bases and 7 bases respectively, with 21 bases between them. The CDR3 DNA follows: TGTGCCAGCAGCCCGTTTAGGAAGACGCGGAGTGAAAAACTGTTTTTT. Translated, it gives CASSPFRKTRSEKLFF.

This clonotype came up many times. This chain joins TRBV19 and TRBJ1-1; the D is unclear. Germline V gene lookup returns CDR1 LNHDA and CDR2 SQIVND (reference sequence). The V gene lost 3 bases and the J gene lost 4 bases, with 9 bases spanning the gap. The length of the CDR3 is 13 residues. The CDR3 DNA reads TGTGCCAGTAGTATCGACCCTAGCACTGAAGCTTTCTTT. Translated: CASSIDPSTEAFF.

Of note for this clonotype: This may come from a read error, since a much larger clone is one base off. J is TRBJ1-1 and V is TRBV7-2; D gene ambiguous. CDR1 and CDR2 from the germline V gene are SGHTA and FQGNSA. This CDR3 is built from 12 residues. The CDR3 protein is CASSLVVGNASF. The CDR3 DNA reads as TGTGCCAGCAGCTTAGTCGTTGGAAATGCTTCCTTT. Together with reference TRBV7-2 and TRBJ1-1, the CDR3 gives the full variable domain: GAGVSQSPSNKVTEKGKDVELRCDPISGHTALYWYRQSLGQGLEFLIYFQGNSAPDKSGLPSDRFSAERTGGSVSTLTIQRTQQEDSAVYLCASSLVVGNASFGQGTRLTVV.

V gene TRBV20-1 combines with J gene TRBJ1-2; D gene ambiguous. Germline CDR1 and CDR2: DFQATT and SNEGSKA (reference sequence). The CDR3 sequence is 14 residues long. The germline V and J ends were trimmed by 0 bases and 4 bases, with 12 bases remaining between them. The chain's CDR3 is CSAREAGSRYGYTF. DNA for the CDR3: TGCAGTGCTAGAGAGGCAGGCAGCCGCTATGGCTACACCTTC.

The genes are TRBV28 and TRBJ2-3; 10 bases are a match to TRBD2. The CDR3 extends over 16 amino acids. CDR1 is MDHEN and CDR2 is SYDVKM in the germline V gene. With V trimmed by 1 base and J by 3 bases, 4 bases remained unmatched. CDR3 bases: TGTGCCAGCAGTTTATTGGCACTAGCGGGGACAGATACGCAGTATTTT. This translates into CASSLLALAGTDTQYF.

This clonotype was counted at least ten times. The genes are TRBV28 and TRBJ2-2; the D gene could be TRBD1 or TRBD2 (5 bases each). CDR1 is MDHEN and CDR2 is SYDVKM in the germline V gene. V lost 5 bases, J lost 4 bases, and 14 bases lay in between. The CDR3 has 15 amino acids. This CDR3 is CASSRGDFGTGELFF. In DNA form, the CDR3 reads TGTGCCAGCAGTAGGGGAGACTTCGGCACCGGGGAGCTGTTTTTT. The whole variable domain, filled in from reference TRBV28 and TRBJ2-2, reads DVKVTQSSRYLVKRTGEKVFLECVQDMDHENMFWYRQDPGLGLRLIYFSYDVKMKEKGDIPEGYSVSREKKERFSLILESASTNQTSMYLCASSRGDFGTGELFFGEGSRLTVL.